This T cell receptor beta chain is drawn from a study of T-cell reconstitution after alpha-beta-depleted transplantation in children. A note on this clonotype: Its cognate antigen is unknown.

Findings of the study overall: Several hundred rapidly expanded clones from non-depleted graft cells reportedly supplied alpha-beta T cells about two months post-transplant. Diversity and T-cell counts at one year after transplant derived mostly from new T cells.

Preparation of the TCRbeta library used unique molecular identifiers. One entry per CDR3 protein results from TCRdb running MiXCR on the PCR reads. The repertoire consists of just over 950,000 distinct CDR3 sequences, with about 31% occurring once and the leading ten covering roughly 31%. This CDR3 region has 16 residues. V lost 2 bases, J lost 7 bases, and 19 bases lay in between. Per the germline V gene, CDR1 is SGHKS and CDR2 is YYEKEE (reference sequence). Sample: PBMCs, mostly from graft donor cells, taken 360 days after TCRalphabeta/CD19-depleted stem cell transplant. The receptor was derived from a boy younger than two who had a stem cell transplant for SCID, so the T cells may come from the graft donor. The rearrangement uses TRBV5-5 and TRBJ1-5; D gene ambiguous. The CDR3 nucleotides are TGTGCCAGCAGCTTCCGGGCTGCCATTTCAGGACAGCCCCAGCATTTT. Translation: CASSFRAAISGQPQHF.